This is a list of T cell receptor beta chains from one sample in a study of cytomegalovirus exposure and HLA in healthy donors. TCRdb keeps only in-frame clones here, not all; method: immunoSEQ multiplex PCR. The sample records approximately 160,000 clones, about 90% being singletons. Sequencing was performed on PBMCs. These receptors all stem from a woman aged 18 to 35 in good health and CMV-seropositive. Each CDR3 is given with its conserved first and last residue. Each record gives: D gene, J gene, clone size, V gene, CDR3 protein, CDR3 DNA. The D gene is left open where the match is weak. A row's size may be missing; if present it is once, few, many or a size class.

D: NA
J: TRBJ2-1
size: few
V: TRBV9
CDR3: CASSILGSEQFF
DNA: TGTGCCAGCAGCATTTTGGGGAGTGAGCAGTTCTTC

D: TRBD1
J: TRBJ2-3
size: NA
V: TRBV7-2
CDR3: CASSLDRGDTQYF
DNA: TGTGCCAGCAGCTTAGACAGGGGAGATACGCAGTATTTT

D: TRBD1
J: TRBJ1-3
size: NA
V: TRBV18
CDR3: CASSPPTGPVSGNTIYF
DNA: TGTGCCAGCTCACCCCCGACAGGGCCTGTATCGGGAAACACCATATATTTT

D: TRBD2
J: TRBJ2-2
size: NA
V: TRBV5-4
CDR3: CASSLEREEPLNTGELFF
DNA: TGTGCCAGCAGCTTGGAGCGGGAAGAGCCTCTGAACACCGGGGAGCTGTTTTTT

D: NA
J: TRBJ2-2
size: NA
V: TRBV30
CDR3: CAWSVSVNTGELFF
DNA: TGTGCCTGGAGTGTCAGTGTGAACACCGGGGAGCTGTTTTTT

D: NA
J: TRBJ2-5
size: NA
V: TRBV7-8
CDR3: CASSPTRVPTKETQYF
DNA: TGTGCCAGCAGCCCCACTAGGGTTCCGACGAAAGAGACCCAGTACTTC

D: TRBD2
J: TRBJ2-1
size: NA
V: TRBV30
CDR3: CACPLAGGLNEQFF
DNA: TGTGCCTGCCCACTAGCGGGGGGGCTCAATGAGCAGTTCTTC

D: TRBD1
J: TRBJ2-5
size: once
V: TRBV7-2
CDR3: CASSLAGTGGETQYF
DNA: TGTGCCAGCAGCTTAGCAGGGACAGGGGGCGAGACCCAGTACTTC

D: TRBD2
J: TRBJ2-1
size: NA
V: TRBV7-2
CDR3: CASSLEGTSVGGEQFF
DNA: TGTGCCAGCAGCTTAGAAGGGACTAGCGTTGGAGGTGAGCAGTTCTTC

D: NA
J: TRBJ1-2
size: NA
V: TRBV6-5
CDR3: CASSYDGALYGYTF
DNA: TGTGCCAGCAGTTACGATGGGGCCCTCTATGGCTACACCTTC

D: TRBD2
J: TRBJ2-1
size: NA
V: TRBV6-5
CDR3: CASKREGLGGQFF
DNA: TGTGCCAGCAAGCGGGAGGGCCTGGGTGGGCAGTTCTTC

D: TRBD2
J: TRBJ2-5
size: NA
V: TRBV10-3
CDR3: CAISGAAERGEETQYF
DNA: TGTGCCATCAGTGGAGCGGCGGAGCGGGGGGAAGAGACCCAGTACTTC

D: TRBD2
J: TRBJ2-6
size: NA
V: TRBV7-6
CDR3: CASSLYGEGILWANVLTF
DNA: TGTGCCAGCAGCCTGTACGGGGAGGGTATACTCTGGGCCAACGTCCTGACTTTC

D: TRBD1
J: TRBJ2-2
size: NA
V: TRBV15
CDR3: CATSRAAGQGAGTGELFF
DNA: TGTGCCACCAGCAGAGCGGCGGGACAGGGGGCGGGCACCGGGGAGCTGTTTTTT

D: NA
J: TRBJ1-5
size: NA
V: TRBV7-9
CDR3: CASSYTGIVNQPQHF
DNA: TGTGCCAGCAGCTACACAGGTATCGTTAATCAGCCCCAGCATTTT

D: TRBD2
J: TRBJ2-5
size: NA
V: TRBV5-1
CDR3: CASSSGLAGDRQETQYF
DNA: TGCGCCAGCAGCTCGGGACTAGCGGGGGATAGACAAGAGACCCAGTACTTC